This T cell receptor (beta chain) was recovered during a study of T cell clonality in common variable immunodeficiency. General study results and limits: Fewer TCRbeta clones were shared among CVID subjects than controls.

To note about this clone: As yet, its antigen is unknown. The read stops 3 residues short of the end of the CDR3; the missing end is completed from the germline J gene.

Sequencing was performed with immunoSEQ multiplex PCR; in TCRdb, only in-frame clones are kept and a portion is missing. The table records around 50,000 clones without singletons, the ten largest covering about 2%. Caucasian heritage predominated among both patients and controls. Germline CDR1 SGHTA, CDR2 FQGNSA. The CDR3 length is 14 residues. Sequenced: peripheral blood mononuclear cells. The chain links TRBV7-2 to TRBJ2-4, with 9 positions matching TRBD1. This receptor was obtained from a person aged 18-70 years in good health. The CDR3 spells CASSLGQGVYGQYF. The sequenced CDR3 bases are TGTGCCAGCAGCTTGGGACAGGGAGTCTATGGT. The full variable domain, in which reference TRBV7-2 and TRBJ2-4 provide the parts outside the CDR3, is GAGVSQSPSNKVTEKGKDVELRCDPISGHTALYWYRQSLGQGLEFLIYFQGNSAPDKSGLPSDRFSAERTGGSVSTLTIQRTQQEDSAVYLCASSLGQGVYGQYFGAGTRLSVL.